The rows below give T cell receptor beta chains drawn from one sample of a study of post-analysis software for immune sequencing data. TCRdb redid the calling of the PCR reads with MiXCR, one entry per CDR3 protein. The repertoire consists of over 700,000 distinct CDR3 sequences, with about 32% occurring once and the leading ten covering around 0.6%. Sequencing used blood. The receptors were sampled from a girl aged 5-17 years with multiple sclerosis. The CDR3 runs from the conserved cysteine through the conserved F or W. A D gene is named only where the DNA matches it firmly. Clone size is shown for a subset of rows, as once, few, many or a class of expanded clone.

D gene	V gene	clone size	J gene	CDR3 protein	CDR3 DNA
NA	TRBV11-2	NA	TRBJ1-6	CASSPSGGESPLHF	TGTGCCAGCAGCCCGTCGGGCGGGGAGTCACCCCTCCACTTT
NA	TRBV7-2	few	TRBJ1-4	CASSSQTGANEKLFF	TGTGCCAGCAGCTCCCAAACAGGAGCTAATGAAAAACTGTTTTTT
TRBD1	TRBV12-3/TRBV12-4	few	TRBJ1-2	CASSFPGQFGGYTF	TGTGCCAGCAGTTTTCCGGGACAGTTTGGCGGCTACACCTTC
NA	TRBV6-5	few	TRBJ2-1	CASSSDFRDLQETQFF	TGTGCCAGCAGTAGCGATTTCCGGGACTTACAAGAGACCCAGTTCTTC
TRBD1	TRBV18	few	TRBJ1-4	CASTGRTGVNEKLFF	TGTGCCAGCACGGGCAGGACAGGGGTGAATGAAAAACTGTTTTTT
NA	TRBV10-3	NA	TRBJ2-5	CAISGSREGETQYF	TGTGCCATCAGTGGCTCCAGGGAAGGAGAGACCCAGTACTTC
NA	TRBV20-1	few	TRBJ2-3	CSADQPGDTQYF	TGCAGTGCTGACCAACCCGGAGATACGCAGTATTTT
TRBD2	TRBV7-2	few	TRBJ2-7	CASSLAGGSGYEQYF	TGTGCCAGCAGCTTAGCCGGGGGGTCTGGTTACGAGCAGTACTTC
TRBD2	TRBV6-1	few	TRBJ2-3	CASSETPGLAGGLQDTQYF	TGTGCCAGCAGTGAAACTCCGGGACTAGCGGGAGGGCTTCAAGATACGCAGTATTTT
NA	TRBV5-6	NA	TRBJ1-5	CASSTGWDSNQPQHF	TGTGCCAGCAGCACAGGGTGGGATAGCAATCAGCCCCAGCATTTT
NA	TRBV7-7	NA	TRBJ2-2	CASSLKDGGNTGELFF	TGTGCTAGCAGCTTGAAGGACGGTGGAAACACCGGGGAGCTGTTTTTT
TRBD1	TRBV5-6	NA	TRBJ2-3	CASSFMPWDRADTQYF	TGTGCCAGCAGCTTCATGCCCTGGGACAGGGCGGATACGCAGTATTTT
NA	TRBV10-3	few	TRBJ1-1	CAIRVGMNTEAFF	TGTGCCATCCGTGTTGGGATGAACACTGAAGCTTTCTTT
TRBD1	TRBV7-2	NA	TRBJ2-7	CASSLDRDPPYEQYF	TGTGCCAGCAGCTTGGACAGGGACCCTCCCTACGAGCAGTACTTC
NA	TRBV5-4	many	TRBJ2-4	CASSSGDLIQYF	TGTGCCAGCAGCTCCGGGGATCTTATTCAGTACTTC
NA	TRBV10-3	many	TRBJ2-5	CAISATGLQETQYF	TGTGCCATCAGTGCAACAGGGCTCCAAGAGACCCAGTACTTC
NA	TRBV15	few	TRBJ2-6	CATSRPSGANVLTF	TGTGCCACCAGCAGACCGTCCGGGGCCAACGTCCTGACTTTC